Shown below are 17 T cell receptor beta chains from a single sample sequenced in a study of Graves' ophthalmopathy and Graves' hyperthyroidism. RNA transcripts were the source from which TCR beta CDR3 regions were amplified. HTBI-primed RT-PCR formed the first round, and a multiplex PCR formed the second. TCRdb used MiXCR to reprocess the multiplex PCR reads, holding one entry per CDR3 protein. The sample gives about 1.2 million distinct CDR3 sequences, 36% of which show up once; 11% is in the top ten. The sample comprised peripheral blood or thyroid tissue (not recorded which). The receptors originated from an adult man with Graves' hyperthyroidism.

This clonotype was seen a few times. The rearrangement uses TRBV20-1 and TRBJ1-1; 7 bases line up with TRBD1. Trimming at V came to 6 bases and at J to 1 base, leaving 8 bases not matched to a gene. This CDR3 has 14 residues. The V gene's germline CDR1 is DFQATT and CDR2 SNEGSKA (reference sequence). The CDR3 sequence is CSAPNRGGNTEAFF. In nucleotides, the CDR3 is TGCAGTGCGCCCAACAGGGGAGGGAACACTGAAGCTTTCTTT.

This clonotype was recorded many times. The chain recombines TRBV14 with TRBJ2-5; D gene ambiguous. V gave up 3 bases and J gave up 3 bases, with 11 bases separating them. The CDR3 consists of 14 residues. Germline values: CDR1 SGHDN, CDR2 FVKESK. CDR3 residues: CASSQGRLKETQYF. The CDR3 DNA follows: TGTGCCAGCAGCCAGGGTAGACTGAAAGAGACCCAGTACTTC.

Written as DNA, the CDR3 is TGTGCCAGCAGTTTTTACTTCGGGAGTGGGATCGGGGAGCTGTTTTTT. It encodes CASSFYFGSGIGELFF. The rearrangement links TRBV12-3 or TRBV12-4 to TRBJ2-2; D perhaps matches TRBD2 (6 bases). The CDR3 spans 16 residues. V was cut by 3 bases and J by 7 bases, with 18 bases left in between.

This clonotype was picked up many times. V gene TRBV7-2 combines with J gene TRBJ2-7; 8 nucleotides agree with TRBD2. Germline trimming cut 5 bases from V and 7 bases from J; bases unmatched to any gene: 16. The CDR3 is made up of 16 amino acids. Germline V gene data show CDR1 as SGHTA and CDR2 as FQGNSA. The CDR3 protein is CASSENVKRESLEQYF. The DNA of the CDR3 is TGTGCCAGCAGCGAGAATGTTAAGCGGGAGTCTCTTGAGCAGTACTTC.

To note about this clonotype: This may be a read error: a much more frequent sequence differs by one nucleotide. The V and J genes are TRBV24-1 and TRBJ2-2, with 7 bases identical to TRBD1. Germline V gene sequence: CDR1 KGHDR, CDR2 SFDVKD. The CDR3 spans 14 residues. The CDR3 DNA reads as TGTGTCACCAGTGACTCGGACAGGACAAGGGAGCTGTTTTTT. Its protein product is CVTSDSDRTRELFF.

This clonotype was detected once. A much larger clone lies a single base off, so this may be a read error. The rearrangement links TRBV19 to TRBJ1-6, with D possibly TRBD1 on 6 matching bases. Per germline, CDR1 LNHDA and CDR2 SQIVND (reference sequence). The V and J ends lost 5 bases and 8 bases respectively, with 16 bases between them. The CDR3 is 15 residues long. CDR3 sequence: CASSVNREADSPLHF. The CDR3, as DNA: TGTGCCAGTAGTGTTAACAGGGAGGCGGATTCACCCCTCCACTTT.

The CDR3 loop reads CASSQDRLVKGRETQYF. In nucleotides, the CDR3 is TGTGCCAGCAGCCAAGATCGTTTGGTAAAAGGACGAGAGACCCAGTACTTC. This sequence joins TRBV14 and TRBJ2-5; no definite D call. The CDR3 runs 17 residues. The germline V gene encodes CDR1 SGHDN and CDR2 FVKESK. V was pared by 0 bases and J by 4 bases, with 18 bases between.

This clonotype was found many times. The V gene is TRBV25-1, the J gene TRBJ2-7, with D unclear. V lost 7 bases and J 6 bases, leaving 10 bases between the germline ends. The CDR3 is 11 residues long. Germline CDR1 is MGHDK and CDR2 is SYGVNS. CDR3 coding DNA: TGTGCCAGCAATTTGGGTGTCGAGCAGTACTTC. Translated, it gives CASNLGVEQYF.

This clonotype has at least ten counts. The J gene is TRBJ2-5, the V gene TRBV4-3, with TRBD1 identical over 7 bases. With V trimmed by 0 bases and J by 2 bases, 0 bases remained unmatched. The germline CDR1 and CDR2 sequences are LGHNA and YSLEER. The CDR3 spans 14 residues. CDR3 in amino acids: CASSQETGQETQYF. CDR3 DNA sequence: TGCGCCAGCAGCCAAGAGACAGGGCAAGAGACCCAGTACTTC.

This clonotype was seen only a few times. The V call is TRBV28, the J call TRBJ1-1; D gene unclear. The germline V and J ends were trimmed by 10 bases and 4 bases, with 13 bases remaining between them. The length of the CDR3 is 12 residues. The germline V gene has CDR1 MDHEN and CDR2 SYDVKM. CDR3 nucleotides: TGTGCCACCCGGCCCCTTGCCACTGAAGCTTTCTTT. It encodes CATRPLATEAFF.

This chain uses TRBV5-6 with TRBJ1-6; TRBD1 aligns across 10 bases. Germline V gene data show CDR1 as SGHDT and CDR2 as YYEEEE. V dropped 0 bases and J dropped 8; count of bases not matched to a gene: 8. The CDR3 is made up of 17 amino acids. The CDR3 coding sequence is TGTGCCAGCAGCTTGGTTTTCCGGGACAGGGGCCATTCACCCCTCCACTTT. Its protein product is CASSLVFRDRGHSPLHF.

The CDR3 DNA is TGTGCCAGCAGCCCGAGGATGACAGGGCCAGAGACCCAGTACTTC. Residues: CASSPRMTGPETQYF. This chain links TRBV7-2 with TRBJ2-5; 7 bases are shared with TRBD1. In germline, CDR1 is SGHTA, CDR2 FQGNSA. J gave up 4 bases and V 5 bases, and 10 bases lay outside the gene matches. CDR3 size: 15 residues.

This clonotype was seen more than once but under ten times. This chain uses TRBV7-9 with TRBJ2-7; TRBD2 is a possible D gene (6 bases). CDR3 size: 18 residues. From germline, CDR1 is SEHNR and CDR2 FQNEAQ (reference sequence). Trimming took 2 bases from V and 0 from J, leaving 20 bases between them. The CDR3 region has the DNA TGTGCCAGCAGCTTAATTAGAGGCGGGGACCGGAGCTCCTACGAGCAGTACTTC. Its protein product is CASSLIRGGDRSSYEQYF.

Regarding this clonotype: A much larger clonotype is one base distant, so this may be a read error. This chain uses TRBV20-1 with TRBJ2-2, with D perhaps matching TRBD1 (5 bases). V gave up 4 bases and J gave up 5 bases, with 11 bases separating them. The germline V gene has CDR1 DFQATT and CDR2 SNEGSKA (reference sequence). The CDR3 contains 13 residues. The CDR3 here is CSATHQGTGELFF. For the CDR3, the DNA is TGCAGTGCTACCCACCAGGGTACCGGGGAGCTGTTTTTT.

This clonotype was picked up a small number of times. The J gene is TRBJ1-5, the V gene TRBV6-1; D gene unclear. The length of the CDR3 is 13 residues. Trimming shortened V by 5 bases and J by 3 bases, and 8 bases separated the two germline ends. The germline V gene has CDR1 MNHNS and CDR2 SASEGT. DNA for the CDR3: TGTGCCAGCAGTACAGACCCCAATCAGCCCCAGCATTTT. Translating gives CASSTDPNQPQHF.

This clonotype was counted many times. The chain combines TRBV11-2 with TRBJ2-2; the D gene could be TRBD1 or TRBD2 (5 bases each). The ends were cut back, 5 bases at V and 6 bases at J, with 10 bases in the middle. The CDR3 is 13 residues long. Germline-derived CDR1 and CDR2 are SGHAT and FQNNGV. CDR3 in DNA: TGTGCCAGCAGCCTGCTGGGGGCCGGGGAGCTGTTTTTT. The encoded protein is CASSLLGAGELFF.

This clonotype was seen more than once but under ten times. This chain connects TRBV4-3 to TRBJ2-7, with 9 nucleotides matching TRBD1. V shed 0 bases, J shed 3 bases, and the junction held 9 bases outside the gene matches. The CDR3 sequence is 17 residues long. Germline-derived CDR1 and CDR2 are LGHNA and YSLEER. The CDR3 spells CASSQDQGTGFVYEQYF. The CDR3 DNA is TGCGCCAGCAGCCAAGATCAGGGGACAGGGTTCGTCTACGAGCAGTACTTC.